This TCR beta chain was recovered during a study of cytomegalovirus exposure and HLA in healthy donors. Worth noting for this clone: Its target is unknown.

General study points: Accounts indicate the classifier identified cytomegalovirus status with strong specificity and sensitivity. Some 150 TCR beta chains were listed as cytomegalovirus-associated. In vitro testing confirmed a few CMV-associated chains as specific for CMV antigens.

Method: immunoSEQ multiplex PCR; TCRdb's copy keeps in-frame clones and lacks some. The sample includes 90,000 or so clones, around 85% of them seen just once. V was cut by 2 bases and J by 7 bases, with 14 bases left in between. Per the germline V gene, CDR1 is MNHEY and CDR2 is SVGAGI. This CDR3 has 14 amino acids. Sequenced input: PBMCs. The source of this sequence is a man aged 18 to 29 in good health and CMV-seropositive. This sequence joins TRBV6-5 and TRBJ2-5; D possibly corresponds to TRBD2 (6 bases). CDR3 amino acids: CASSYLRESGTQYF. The CDR3 nucleotides read TGTGCCAGCAGTTACCTACGGGAGTCGGGGACCCAGTACTTC.